The rows below give T cell receptor beta chains drawn from one sample of a study of blood T cell repertoires in COVID-19. Sequencing used immunoSEQ multiplex PCR; TCRdb keeps in-frame clones, though not all of them. The sample records about 200,000 clones, around 88% being singletons. Sequenced input: PBMCs or T cells enriched from blood (not recorded which). These receptors all stem from a woman aged 25 to 39 who had been exposed to COVID-19. The CDR3 runs from the conserved cysteine through the conserved F or W. D genes are given only for firm matches. For some rows the clone size is stated as once, few or many, or as a class when expanded; others skip it.

size: NA; J: TRBJ1-3; D: TRBD1; V: TRBV3-1/TRBV3-2; CDR3: CASTPGGLGNTIYF; DNA: TGTGCCAGCACCCCAGGGGGCTTAGGAAACACCATATATTTT
size: few; J: TRBJ1-3; D: TRBD1; V: TRBV6-6; CDR3: CASSLVQTGTATFSSGNTIYF; DNA: TGTGCCAGCAGTCTGGTGCAAACCGGGACAGCCACCTTTAGCTCTGGAAACACCATATATTTT
size: NA; J: TRBJ1-1; D: NA; V: TRBV19; CDR3: CASRTTALNTEAFF; DNA: TGTGCCAGTAGGACTACAGCTTTGAACACTGAAGCTTTCTTT
size: medium-sized; J: TRBJ1-1; D: NA; V: TRBV10-3; CDR3: CAISEPGANTEAFF; DNA: TGTGCCATCAGTGAACCAGGGGCGAACACTGAAGCTTTCTTT
size: few; J: TRBJ1-2; D: NA; V: TRBV30; CDR3: CAWLGGGGYTF; DNA: TGTGCCTGGTTAGGGGGGGGAGGCTACACCTTC
size: NA; J: TRBJ1-5; D: TRBD1; V: TRBV6-5; CDR3: CASSKGGTNQPQHF; DNA: TGTGCCAGCAGCAAAGGGGGCACCAATCAGCCCCAGCATTTT
size: NA; J: TRBJ2-3; D: TRBD2; V: TRBV6-5; CDR3: CASSLLAGQRDTQYF; DNA: TGTGCCAGCAGTTTACTAGCGGGGCAGCGCGATACGCAGTATTTT
size: NA; J: TRBJ2-1; D: NA; V: TRBV12-5; CDR3: CASGLEHEQFF; DNA: TGTGCTAGTGGTTTGGAGCATGAGCAGTTCTTC
size: few; J: TRBJ1-2; D: NA; V: TRBV24-1; CDR3: CATSDLGGLRSANYGYTF; DNA: TGTGCCACCAGTGATTTGGGTGGGTTGCGGTCAGCTAACTATGGCTACACCTTC
size: few; J: TRBJ1-6; D: NA; V: TRBV27; CDR3: CASSSPVGGVDYNSPLHF; DNA: TGTGCCAGCAGTTCCCCCGTGGGAGGGGTGGACTATAATTCACCCCTCCACTTT
size: NA; J: TRBJ2-4; D: TRBD1; V: TRBV30; CDR3: CAWSLDRERVFQYF; DNA: TGTGCCTGGAGCCTGGACAGGGAAAGGGTTTTTCAGTACTTC
size: NA; J: TRBJ2-7; D: NA; V: TRBV29-1; CDR3: CSVDGDGNSYEQYF; DNA: TGCAGCGTTGACGGGGATGGGAACTCCTACGAGCAGTACTTC
size: NA; J: TRBJ2-1; D: NA; V: TRBV4-1; CDR3: CASSQVPGDYNEQFF; DNA: TGCGCCAGCAGCCAAGTCCCAGGGGACTACAATGAGCAGTTCTTC
size: few; J: TRBJ1-2; D: TRBD1; V: TRBV19; CDR3: CASNRGGYGYTF; DNA: TGTGCCAGTAACAGGGGTGGCTATGGCTACACCTTC
size: NA; J: TRBJ1-1; D: NA; V: TRBV19; CDR3: CASSIEGRLAFF; DNA: TGTGCCAGTAGTATAGAGGGCAGGTTGGCTTTCTTT
size: NA; J: TRBJ1-5; D: TRBD1; V: TRBV9; CDR3: CASSVGTGGNQPQHF; DNA: TGTGCCAGCAGCGTAGGGACAGGGGGCAATCAGCCCCAGCATTTT
size: NA; J: TRBJ2-3; D: TRBD1; V: TRBV27; CDR3: CASSRTGSTDTQYF; DNA: TGTGCCAGCAGTAGGACAGGATCCACAGATACGCAGTATTTT
size: NA; J: TRBJ2-1; D: NA; V: TRBV3-1/TRBV3-2; CDR3: CASSPGLGGAPHEQFF; DNA: TGTGCCAGCAGCCCAGGACTTGGGGGGGCACCTCATGAGCAGTTCTTC
size: once; J: TRBJ2-7; D: NA; V: TRBV5-1; CDR3: CASSGDTGIIYEQYF; DNA: TGCGCCAGCAGCGGCGACACGGGAATTATTTACGAGCAGTACTTC
size: NA; J: TRBJ1-2; D: NA; V: TRBV3-1/TRBV3-2; CDR3: CASSQEARRGYTF; DNA: TGTGCCAGCAGCCAAGAGGCCCGGAGGGGCTACACCTTC
size: once; J: TRBJ1-2; D: TRBD1; V: TRBV5-1; CDR3: CASSLVGGQVYGYTF; DNA: TGCGCCAGCAGCTTGGTAGGGGGACAGGTCTATGGCTACACCTTC
size: NA; J: TRBJ1-4; D: NA; V: TRBV7-8; CDR3: CASSLRGTSNEKLFF; DNA: TGTGCCAGCAGCTTACGGGGAACCTCTAATGAAAAACTGTTTTTT
size: few; J: TRBJ1-1; D: TRBD1; V: TRBV30; CDR3: CAWSFSYRGPTEAFF; DNA: TGTGCCTGGAGTTTTTCGTACAGGGGGCCTACTGAAGCTTTCTTT